This record concerns one T cell receptor (beta chain) sequence. This CDR3 is 18 amino acids long. The V gene end was trimmed by 5 bases and the J gene end by 0 bases; junction bases not matched to a gene: 5. The germline gives CDR1 SGHVT, CDR2 SQSDAQ. This entry is derived from a study of technical replicates of blood from a handful of donors. The data were produced by immunoSEQ multiplex PCR, yet TCRdb's version contains in-frame clones alone and is incomplete. This sample has approximately 59,000 clones; approximately 83% occur once, and the top ten carry approximately 4.8%. This TCR came from a human donor in good health. Some clones in this sample may be carry-over from other donors' samples. V is TRBV7-4 and J is TRBJ2-1; 15 positions match TRBD2. The sample consisted of PBMCs. The CDR3 spells CASSDWTSGRGSYNEQFF. The CDR3 coding sequence is TGTGCCAGCAGCGATTGGACTAGCGGGAGGGGCTCCTACAATGAGCAGTTCTTC.